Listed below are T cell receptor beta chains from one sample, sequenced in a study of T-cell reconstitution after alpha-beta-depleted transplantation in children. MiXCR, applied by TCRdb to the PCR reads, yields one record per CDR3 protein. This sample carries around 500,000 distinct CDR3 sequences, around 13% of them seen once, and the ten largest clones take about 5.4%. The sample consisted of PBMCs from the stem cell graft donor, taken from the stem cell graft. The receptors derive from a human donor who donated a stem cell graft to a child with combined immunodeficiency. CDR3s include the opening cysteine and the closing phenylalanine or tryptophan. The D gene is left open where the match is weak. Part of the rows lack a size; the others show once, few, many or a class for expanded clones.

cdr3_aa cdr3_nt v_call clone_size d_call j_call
CASSLRGRGATDTQYF TGTGCCAGCAGCTTACGAGGCCGCGGGGCGACAGATACGCAGTATTTT TRBV7-6 few . TRBJ2-3
CAISDSSGTTDTQYF TGTGCCATCAGTGATTCTAGCGGGACCACAGATACGCAGTATTTT TRBV10-3 many TRBD2 TRBJ2-3
CASSDVLAGTFSDTQYF TGTGCCAGCAGTGACGTGCTAGCGGGCACCTTCTCAGATACGCAGTATTTT TRBV2 . TRBD2 TRBJ2-3
CASKFGKGRGPSYEQYF TGCGCCAGCAAGTTTGGCAAGGGGCGGGGGCCTTCCTACGAGCAGTACTTC TRBV10-2 . . TRBJ2-7
CASSFYGGYEQYF TGTGCCAGCAGCTTTTATGGGGGCTACGAGCAGTACTTC TRBV5-8 many . TRBJ2-7
CASSQDRYTTDTQYF TGCGCCAGCAGCCAAGATCGATACACCACAGATACGCAGTATTTT TRBV4-3 . . TRBJ2-3
CASSVDWGQPQHF TGTGCCAGCAGTGTGGATTGGGGACAGCCCCAGCATTTT TRBV2 . . TRBJ1-5
CATSRDLRGKNIQYF TGTGCCACCAGCAGAGATTTGAGGGGCAAAAACATTCAGTACTTC TRBV15 many . TRBJ2-4
CASKQGSSGANVLTF TGTGCCAGTAAACAGGGGAGCTCTGGGGCCAACGTCCTGACTTTC TRBV27 . TRBD1 TRBJ2-6
CASSRGERRWETQYF TGTGCCAGCAGTAGAGGGGAGAGACGGTGGGAGACCCAGTACTTC TRBV25-1 few . TRBJ2-5
CASSLAPWGTGEQYF TGCGCCAGCAGCTTGGCGCCCTGGGGGACCGGGGAGCAGTACTTC TRBV5-1 . . TRBJ2-7
CATRTHTGELFF TGTGCCACCAGAACGCACACCGGGGAGCTGTTTTTT TRBV24-1 few . TRBJ2-2
CASSQGPGTGKHNEQFF TGCGCCAGCAGCCAAGGCCCCGGGACAGGGAAACACAATGAGCAGTTCTTC TRBV4-3 . TRBD1 TRBJ2-1
CSAREDSWENIQYF TGCAGTGCTAGAGAAGACAGTTGGGAAAACATTCAGTACTTC TRBV20-1 many . TRBJ2-4
CASSLEDRARYNEQFF TGCGCCAGCAGTTTGGAGGACAGGGCCCGTTACAATGAGCAGTTCTTC TRBV5-1 few TRBD1 TRBJ2-1
CAALLAGGGDTQYF TGTGCCGCCCTACTAGCGGGGGGAGGAGATACGCAGTATTTT TRBV6-1 few TRBD2 TRBJ2-3
CASSSTPYVQYF TGTGCCAGCAGTTCAACACCCTACGTGCAGTACTTC TRBV27 . . TRBJ2-7
CSVGSTSGRAVQETQYF TGCAGCGTTGGGTCGACTAGCGGGAGGGCCGTCCAAGAGACCCAGTACTTC TRBV29-1 once TRBD2 TRBJ2-5
CASSFGTGLYQETQYF TGTGCCAGCAGCTTTGGGACAGGGCTGTACCAAGAGACCCAGTACTTC TRBV7-9 . TRBD1 TRBJ2-5
CASNNRATNEKLFF TGTGCCAGCAACAACAGGGCAACTAATGAAAAACTGTTTTTT TRBV7-9 few . TRBJ1-4
CASSQDLSYTEAFF TGCGCCAGCAGCCAAGATCTAAGTTACACTGAAGCTTTCTTT TRBV4-3 many . TRBJ1-1
CASSVSGTSYEQYF TGTGCCAGCAGCGTTAGCGGGACGTCCTACGAGCAGTACTTC TRBV9 few TRBD2 TRBJ2-7
CASSSLAGAGETQYF TGTGCCAGCAGTTCCCTAGCGGGAGCAGGAGAGACCCAGTACTTC TRBV12-3/TRBV12-4 many TRBD2 TRBJ2-5
CSAPPAGGQTQYF TGCAGTGCCCCCCCGGCGGGGGGCCAGACCCAGTACTTC TRBV20-1 . TRBD2 TRBJ2-5
CASSPPGHQETQYF TGTGCCAGCAGCCCTCCGGGACACCAAGAGACCCAGTACTTC TRBV28 . . TRBJ2-5
CASSQSPWTGELFF TGTGCCAGCAGCCAAAGTCCTTGGACCGGGGAGCTGTTTTTT TRBV14 . . TRBJ2-2
CASSEPVGDSQETQYF TGTGCCAGCAGCGAACCGGTCGGGGATAGCCAAGAGACCCAGTACTTC TRBV9 few . TRBJ2-5
CAISQTGAPYEQYF TGTGCCATCAGCCAGACAGGGGCGCCCTACGAGCAGTACTTC TRBV10-3 few TRBD1 TRBJ2-7
CASSPTGSPDTQYF TGCGCCAGCAGCCCGACAGGGAGCCCAGATACGCAGTATTTT TRBV5-1 many TRBD1 TRBJ2-3
CASRDGAYEQYF TGCGCCAGCAGGGACGGGGCCTACGAGCAGTACTTC TRBV5-1 many . TRBJ2-7
CASSPLEGAGSPLHF TGTGCCAGCAGCCCCCTCGAGGGGGCTGGATCACCCCTCCACTTT TRBV7-8 few TRBD1 TRBJ1-6
CASSHRVRGTPYNEQFF TGTGCCAGCAGCCATCGGGTCCGCGGAACCCCCTACAATGAGCAGTTCTTC TRBV3-1 . . TRBJ2-1
CASTPGLNTEAFF TGTGCCAGCACCCCGGGCCTGAACACTGAAGCTTTCTTT TRBV5-6 many . TRBJ1-1
CASREVGYNEQFF TGTGCCAGCAGGGAGGTAGGGTACAATGAGCAGTTCTTC TRBV6-1 few . TRBJ2-1
CASSLGVNYGYTF TGTGCCAGCAGTTTAGGGGTTAACTATGGCTACACCTTC TRBV12-3/TRBV12-4 many . TRBJ1-2
CSARALAGGLPIFEETQYF TGCAGTGCTAGAGCGCTAGCGGGAGGGCTACCGATTTTTGAGGAGACCCAGTACTTC TRBV20-1 few TRBD2 TRBJ2-5
CATQLGQVGDTQYF TGTGCCACCCAGCTCGGACAGGTGGGAGATACGCAGTATTTT TRBV6-5 many TRBD1 TRBJ2-3
CASSQERGYTF TGTGCCAGCAGCCAAGAAAGGGGCTACACCTTC TRBV3-1 . . TRBJ1-2
CASSLLHPRETQYF TGTGCCAGCAGCTTATTACATCCCCGGGAGACCCAGTACTTC TRBV11-3 . . TRBJ2-5
CASSLAWGRTKNIQYF TGTGCCAGCAGTTTAGCTTGGGGGCGGACCAAAAACATTCAGTACTTC TRBV12-3/TRBV12-4 . . TRBJ2-4
CSVEEPRGQQASSYEQYF TGCAGCGTTGAAGAGCCGAGGGGCCAACAGGCTAGCTCCTACGAGCAGTACTTC TRBV29-1 many . TRBJ2-7
CSAREAGTDYNEQFF TGCAGTGCTAGAGAGGCCGGGACAGATTACAATGAGCAGTTCTTC TRBV20-1 many TRBD1 TRBJ2-1
CASSLKALGANVLTF TGTGCCAGCAGCCTCAAGGCGCTCGGGGCCAACGTCCTGACTTTC TRBV3-1 few . TRBJ2-6
CSVNPQGAGEQYF TGCAGCGTTAACCCACAGGGGGCGGGGGAGCAGTACTTC TRBV29-1 . TRBD1 TRBJ2-7
CASSLPQGDGGIQETQYF TGTGCCAGCAGCTTACCACAGGGAGATGGAGGAATACAAGAGACCCAGTACTTC TRBV11-1 few . TRBJ2-5
CASSFGQAYNEQFF TGTGCCAGCAGTTTCGGCCAGGCGTACAATGAGCAGTTCTTC TRBV27 few . TRBJ2-1
CSARAGPNIYEQYF TGCAGTGCTAGGGCCGGACCGAACATCTACGAGCAGTACTTC TRBV20-1 . . TRBJ2-7
CASWAGGISEQFF TGTGCCAGCTGGGCGGGAGGGATAAGTGAGCAGTTCTTC TRBV25-1 many TRBD2 TRBJ2-1
CASSPSLGGMQHF TGTGCCAGCAGCCCCTCGTTAGGGGGGATGCAGCATTTT TRBV7-6 . . TRBJ1-5
CAISVASGGANTDTQYF TGTGCCATCAGTGTCGCTAGCGGGGGGGCAAACACAGATACGCAGTATTTT TRBV10-3 few TRBD2 TRBJ2-3
CASSVGGGRGYGYTF TGTGCCAGCAGCGTAGGGGGGGGGCGCGGATATGGCTACACCTTC TRBV9 few . TRBJ1-2
CASSLNGQGGAFF TGTGCCAGCAGTTTGAATGGTCAGGGGGGAGCTTTCTTT TRBV12-3/TRBV12-4 . TRBD1 TRBJ1-1
CAISGPSYSGGAYNEQFF TGTGCCATCAGTGGACCGTCATATAGCGGGGGGGCCTACAATGAGCAGTTCTTC TRBV10-3 few TRBD2 TRBJ2-1
CASTRQGSDTQYF TGTGCCAGCACCAGACAGGGTTCAGATACGCAGTATTTT TRBV12-3/TRBV12-4 . TRBD1 TRBJ2-3